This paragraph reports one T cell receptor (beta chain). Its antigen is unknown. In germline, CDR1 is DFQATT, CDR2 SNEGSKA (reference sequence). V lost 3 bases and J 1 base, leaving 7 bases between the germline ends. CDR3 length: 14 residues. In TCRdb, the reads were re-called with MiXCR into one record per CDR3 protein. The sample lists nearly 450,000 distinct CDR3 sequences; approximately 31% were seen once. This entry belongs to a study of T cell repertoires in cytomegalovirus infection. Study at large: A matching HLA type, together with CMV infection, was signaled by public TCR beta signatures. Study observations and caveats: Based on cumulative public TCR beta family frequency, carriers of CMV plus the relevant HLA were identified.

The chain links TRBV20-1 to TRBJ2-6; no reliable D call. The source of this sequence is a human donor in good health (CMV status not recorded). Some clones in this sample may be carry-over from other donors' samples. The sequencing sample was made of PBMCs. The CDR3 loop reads CSARGGSGANVLTF. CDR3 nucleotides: TGCAGTGCTAGGGGCGGATCTGGGGCCAACGTCCTGACTTTC.